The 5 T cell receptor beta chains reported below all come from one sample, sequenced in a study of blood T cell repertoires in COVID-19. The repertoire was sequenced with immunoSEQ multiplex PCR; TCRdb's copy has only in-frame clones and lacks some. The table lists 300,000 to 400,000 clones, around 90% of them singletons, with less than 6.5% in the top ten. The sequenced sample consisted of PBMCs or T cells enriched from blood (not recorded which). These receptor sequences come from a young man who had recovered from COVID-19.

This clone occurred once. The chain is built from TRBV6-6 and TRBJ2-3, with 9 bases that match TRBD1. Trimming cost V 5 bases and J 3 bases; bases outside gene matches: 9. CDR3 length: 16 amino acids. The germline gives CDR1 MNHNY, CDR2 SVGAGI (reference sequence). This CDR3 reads CASSRIPGQGTDTQYF. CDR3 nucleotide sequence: TGTGCCAGCAGTCGAATACCGGGACAGGGTACAGATACGCAGTATTTT.

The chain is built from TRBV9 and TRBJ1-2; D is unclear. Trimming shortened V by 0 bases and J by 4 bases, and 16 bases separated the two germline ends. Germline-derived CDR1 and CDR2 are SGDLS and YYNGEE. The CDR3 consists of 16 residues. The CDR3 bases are TGTGCCAGCAGCGTAGCCTCGTCGGCCGAGGGCTATGGCTACACCTTC. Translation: CASSVASSAEGYGYTF.

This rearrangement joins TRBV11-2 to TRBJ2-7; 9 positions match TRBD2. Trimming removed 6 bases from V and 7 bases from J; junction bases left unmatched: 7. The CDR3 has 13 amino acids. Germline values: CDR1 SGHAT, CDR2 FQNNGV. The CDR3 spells CASRRGGAQEQYF. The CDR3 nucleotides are TGTGCCAGCAGGCGCGGGGGGGCTCAAGAGCAGTACTTC. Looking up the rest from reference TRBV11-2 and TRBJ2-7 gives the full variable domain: EAGVAQSPRYKIIEKRQSVAFWCNPISGHATLYWYQQILGQGPKLLIQFQNNGVVDDSQLPKDRFSAERLKGVDSTLKIQPAKLEDSAVYLCASRRGGAQEQYFGPGTRLTVT.

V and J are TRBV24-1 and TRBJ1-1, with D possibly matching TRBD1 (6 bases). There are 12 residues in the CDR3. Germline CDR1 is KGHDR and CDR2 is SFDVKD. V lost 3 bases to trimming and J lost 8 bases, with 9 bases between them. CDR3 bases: TGTGCCACCAGTGATCAAGACAGGGAAGCTTTCTTT. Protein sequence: CATSDQDREAFF.

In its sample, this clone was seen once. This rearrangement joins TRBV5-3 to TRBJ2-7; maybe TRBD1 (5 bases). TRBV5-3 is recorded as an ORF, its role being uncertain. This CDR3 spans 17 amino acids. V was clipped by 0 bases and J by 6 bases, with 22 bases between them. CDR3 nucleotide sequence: TGTGCCAGAAGCTTGGTCTCCCTTGTACCAGCGCAGGGCGAGCAGTACTTC. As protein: CARSLVSLVPAQGEQYF.